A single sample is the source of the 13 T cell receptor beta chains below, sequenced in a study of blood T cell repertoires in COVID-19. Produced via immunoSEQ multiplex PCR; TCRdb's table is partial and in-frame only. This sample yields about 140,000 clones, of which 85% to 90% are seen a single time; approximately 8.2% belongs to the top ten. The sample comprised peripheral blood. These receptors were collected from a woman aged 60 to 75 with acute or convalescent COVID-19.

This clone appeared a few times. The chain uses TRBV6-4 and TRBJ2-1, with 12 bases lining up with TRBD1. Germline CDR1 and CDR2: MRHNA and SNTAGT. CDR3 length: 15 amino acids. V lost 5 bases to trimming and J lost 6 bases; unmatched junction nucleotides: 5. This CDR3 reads CASSRGQGAGNEQFF. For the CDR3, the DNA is TGTGCCAGCAGTAGGGGACAGGGGGCAGGCAATGAGCAGTTCTTC.

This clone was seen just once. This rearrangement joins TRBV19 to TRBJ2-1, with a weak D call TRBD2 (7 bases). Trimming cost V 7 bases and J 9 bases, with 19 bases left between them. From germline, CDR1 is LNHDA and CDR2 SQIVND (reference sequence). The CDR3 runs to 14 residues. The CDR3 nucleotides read TGTGCCAGTAATCGGGGGGCAACGGGGGTTGAGCAGTTCTTC. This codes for CASNRGATGVEQFF.

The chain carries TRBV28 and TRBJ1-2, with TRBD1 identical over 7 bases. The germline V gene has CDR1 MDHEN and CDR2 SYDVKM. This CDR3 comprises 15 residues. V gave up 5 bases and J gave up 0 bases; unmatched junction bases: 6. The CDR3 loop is CASSPRDRPNYGYTF. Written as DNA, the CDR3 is TGTGCCAGCAGTCCCCGGGACAGACCTAACTATGGCTACACCTTC.

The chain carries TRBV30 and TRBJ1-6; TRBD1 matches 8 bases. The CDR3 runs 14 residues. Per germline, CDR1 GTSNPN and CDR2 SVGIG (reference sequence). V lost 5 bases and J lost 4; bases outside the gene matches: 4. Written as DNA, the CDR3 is TGTGCCTGGGCCAGACAGGGGTATAATTCACCCCTCCACTTT. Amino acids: CAWARQGYNSPLHF.

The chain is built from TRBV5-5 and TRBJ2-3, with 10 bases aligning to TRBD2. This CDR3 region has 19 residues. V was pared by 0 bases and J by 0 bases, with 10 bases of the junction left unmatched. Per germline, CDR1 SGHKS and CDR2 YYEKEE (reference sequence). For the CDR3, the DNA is TGTGCCAGCAGCTTGGCCAGGGTAGCGGGGGGCACTAGCACAGATACGCAGTATTTT. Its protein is CASSLARVAGGTSTDTQYF. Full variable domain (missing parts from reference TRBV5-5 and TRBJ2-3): DAGVTQSPTHLIKTRGQQVTLRCSPISGHKSVSWYQQVLGQGPQFIFQYYEKEERGRGNFPDRFSARQFPNYSSELNVNALLLGDSALYLCASSLARVAGGTSTDTQYFGPGTRLTVL.

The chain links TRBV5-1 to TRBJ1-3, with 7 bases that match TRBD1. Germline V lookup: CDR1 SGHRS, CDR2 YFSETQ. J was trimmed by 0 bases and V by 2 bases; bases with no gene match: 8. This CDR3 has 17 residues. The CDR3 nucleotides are TGCGCCAGCAGCTTAAATCCGGGACAGATCTCTGGAAACACCATATATTTT. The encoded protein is CASSLNPGQISGNTIYF.

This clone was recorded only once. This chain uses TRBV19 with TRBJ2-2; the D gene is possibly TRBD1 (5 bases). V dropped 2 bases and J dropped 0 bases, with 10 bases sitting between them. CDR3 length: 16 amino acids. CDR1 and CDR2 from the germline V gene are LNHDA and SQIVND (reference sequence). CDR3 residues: CASSIRSRANTGELFF. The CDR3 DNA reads TGTGCCAGTAGTATACGGAGCAGGGCGAACACCGGGGAGCTGTTTTTT.

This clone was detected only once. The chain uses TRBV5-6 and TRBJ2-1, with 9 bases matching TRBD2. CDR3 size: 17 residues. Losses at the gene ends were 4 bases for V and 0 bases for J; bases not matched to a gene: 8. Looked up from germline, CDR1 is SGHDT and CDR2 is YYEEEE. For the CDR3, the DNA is TGTGCCAGCAGCATGGGTAGCGGGGGAGTCTCCTACAATGAGCAGTTCTTC. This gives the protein CASSMGSGGVSYNEQFF.

CDR3 nucleotides: TGCGCCAGCAGCCAAGTCCGAGGGACAGGGTCCGGGGAGCTGTTTTTT. Protein sequence: CASSQVRGTGSGELFF. This chain links TRBV4-1 with TRBJ2-2, with 9 nucleotides matching TRBD1. Germline V gene data show CDR1 as MGHRA and CDR2 as YSYEKL. Losses at the gene ends were 1 base for V and 6 bases for J; bases not matched to a gene: 6. The CDR3 length is 16 residues.

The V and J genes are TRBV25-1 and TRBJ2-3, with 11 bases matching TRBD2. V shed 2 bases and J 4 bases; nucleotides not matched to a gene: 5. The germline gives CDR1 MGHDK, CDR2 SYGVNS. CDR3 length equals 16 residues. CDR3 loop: CASSERLAGGADTQYF. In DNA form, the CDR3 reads TGTGCCAGCAGTGAAAGGCTAGCGGGGGGTGCAGATACGCAGTATTTT.

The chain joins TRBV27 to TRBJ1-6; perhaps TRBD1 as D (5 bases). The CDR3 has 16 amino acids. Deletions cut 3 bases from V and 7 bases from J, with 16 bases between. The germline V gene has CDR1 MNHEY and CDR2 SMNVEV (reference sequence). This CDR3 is CASSFVTQGENSPLHF. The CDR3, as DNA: TGTGCCAGCAGTTTTGTCACCCAGGGTGAGAATTCACCCCTCCACTTT.

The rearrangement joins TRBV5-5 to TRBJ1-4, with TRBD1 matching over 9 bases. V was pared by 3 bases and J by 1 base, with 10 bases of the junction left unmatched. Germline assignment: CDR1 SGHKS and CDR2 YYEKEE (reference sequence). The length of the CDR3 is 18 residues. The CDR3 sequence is CASSSHVGTGLTNEKLFF. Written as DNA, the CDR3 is TGTGCCAGCAGCTCCCACGTCGGGACAGGGTTAACTAATGAAAAACTGTTTTTT.

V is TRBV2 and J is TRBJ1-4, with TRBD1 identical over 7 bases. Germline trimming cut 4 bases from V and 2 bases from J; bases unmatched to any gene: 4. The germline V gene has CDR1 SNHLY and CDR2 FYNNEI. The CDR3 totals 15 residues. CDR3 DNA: TGTGCCAGCAGTGGGGAGACAGGGACTAATGAAAAACTGTTTTTT. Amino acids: CASSGETGTNEKLFF. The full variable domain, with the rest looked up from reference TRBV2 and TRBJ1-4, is EPEVTQTPSHQVTQMGQEVILRCVPISNHLYFYWYRQILGQKVEFLVSFYNNEISEKSEIFDDQFSVERPDGSNFTLKIRSTKLEDSAMYFCASSGETGTNEKLFFGSGTQLSVL.